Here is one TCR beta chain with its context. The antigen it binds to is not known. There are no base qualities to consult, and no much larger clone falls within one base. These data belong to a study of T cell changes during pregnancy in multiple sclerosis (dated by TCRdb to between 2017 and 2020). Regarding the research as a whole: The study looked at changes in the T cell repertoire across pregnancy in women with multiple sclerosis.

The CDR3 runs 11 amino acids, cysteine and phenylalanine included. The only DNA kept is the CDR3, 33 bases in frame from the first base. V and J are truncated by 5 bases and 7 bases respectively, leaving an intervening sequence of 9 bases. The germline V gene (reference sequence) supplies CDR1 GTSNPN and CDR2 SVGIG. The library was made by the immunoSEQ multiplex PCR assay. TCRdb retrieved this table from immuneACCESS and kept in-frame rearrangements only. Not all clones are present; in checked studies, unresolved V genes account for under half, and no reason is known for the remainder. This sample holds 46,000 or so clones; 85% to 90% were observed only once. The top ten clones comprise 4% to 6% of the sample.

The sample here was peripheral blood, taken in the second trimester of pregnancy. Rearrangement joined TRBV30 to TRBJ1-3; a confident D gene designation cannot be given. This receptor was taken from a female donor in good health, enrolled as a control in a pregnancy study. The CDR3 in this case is CAWYQMNTIYF. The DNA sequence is TGTGCCTGGTATCAGATGAACACCATATATTTT.